This TCR beta chain was recovered during a study of T cell repertoires in cytomegalovirus infection. About the research overall: Indicated by public TCR beta signatures were CMV infection and matching HLA type.

Regarding the study as a whole: Cumulative frequency (of public TCR beta family members) identified carriers of CMV plus the relevant HLA. HLA-C-restricted CMV clonotypes gave the most frequent clonotype in two of eight donors.

TCRdb reprocessed the reads with MiXCR, giving one entry per CDR3 protein. The profile shows more than 150,000 distinct CDR3 sequences, 15% to 20% of them singletons. This clonotype was picked up many times. What it binds is not known. The CDR3 has 15 residues. V lost 3 bases to trimming and J lost 3 bases; unmatched junction nucleotides: 7. J is TRBJ2-5 and V is TRBV12-3 or TRBV12-4; the match to TRBD2 covers 7 bases. The source is a human donor in good health (CMV status not recorded). Some clones in this sample may be carry-over from other donors' samples. The sample consisted of PBMCs. CDR3 coding DNA: TGTGCCAGCAGTTTGGGTCGGGGGGAAGAAGAGACCCAGTACTTC. Translation: CASSLGRGEEETQYF.